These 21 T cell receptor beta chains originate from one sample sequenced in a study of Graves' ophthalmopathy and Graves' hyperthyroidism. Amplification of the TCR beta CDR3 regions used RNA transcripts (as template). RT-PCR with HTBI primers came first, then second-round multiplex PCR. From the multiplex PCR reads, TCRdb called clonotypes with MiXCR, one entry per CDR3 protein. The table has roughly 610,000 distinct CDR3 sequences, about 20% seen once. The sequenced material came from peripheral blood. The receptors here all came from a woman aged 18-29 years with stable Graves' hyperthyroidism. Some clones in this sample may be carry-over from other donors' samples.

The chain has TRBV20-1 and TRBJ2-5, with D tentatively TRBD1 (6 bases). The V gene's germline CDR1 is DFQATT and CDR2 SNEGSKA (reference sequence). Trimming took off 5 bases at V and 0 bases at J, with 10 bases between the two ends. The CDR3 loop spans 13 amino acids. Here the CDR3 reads CSAGQWDQETQYF. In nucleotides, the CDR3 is TGCAGTGCTGGACAGTGGGACCAAGAGACCCAGTACTTC.

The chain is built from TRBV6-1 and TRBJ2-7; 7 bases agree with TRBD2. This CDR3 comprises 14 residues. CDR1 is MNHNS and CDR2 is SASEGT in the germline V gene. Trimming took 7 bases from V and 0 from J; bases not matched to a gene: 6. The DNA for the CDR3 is TGTGCCAGCACCCTCCGGGACTACTCCTACGAGCAGTACTTC. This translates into CASTLRDYSYEQYF.

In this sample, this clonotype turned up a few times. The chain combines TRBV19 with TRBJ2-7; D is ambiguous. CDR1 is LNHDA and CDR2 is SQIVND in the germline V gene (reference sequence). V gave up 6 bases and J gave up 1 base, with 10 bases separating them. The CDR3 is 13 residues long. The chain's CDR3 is CASSNLISYEQYF. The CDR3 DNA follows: TGTGCCAGTAGCAACCTCATTTCCTACGAGCAGTACTTC.

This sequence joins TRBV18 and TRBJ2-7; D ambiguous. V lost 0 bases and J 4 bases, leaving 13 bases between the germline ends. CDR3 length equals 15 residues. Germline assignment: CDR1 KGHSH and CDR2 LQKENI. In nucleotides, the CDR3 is TGTGCCAGCTCACCACCGGGAAGAGGAGATTACGAGCAGTACTTC. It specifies CASSPPGRGDYEQYF.

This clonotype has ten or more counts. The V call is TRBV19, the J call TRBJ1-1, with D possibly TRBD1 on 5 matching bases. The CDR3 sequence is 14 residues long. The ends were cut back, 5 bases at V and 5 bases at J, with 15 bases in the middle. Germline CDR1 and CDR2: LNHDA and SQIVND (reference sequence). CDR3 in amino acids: CASSGRQGRTEAFF. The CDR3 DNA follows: TGTGCCAGTAGTGGCCGCCAGGGTCGAACTGAAGCTTTCTTT.

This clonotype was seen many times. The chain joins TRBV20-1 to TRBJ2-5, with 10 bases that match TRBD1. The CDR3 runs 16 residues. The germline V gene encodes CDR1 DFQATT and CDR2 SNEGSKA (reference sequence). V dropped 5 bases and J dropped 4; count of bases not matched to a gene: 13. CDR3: CSAARFQGQGRETQYF. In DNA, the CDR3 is TGCAGTGCTGCCCGATTTCAGGGACAGGGGCGAGAGACCCAGTACTTC.

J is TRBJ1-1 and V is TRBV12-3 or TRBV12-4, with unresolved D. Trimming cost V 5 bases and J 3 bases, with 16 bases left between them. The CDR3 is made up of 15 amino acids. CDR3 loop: CASSTRVGEDTEAFF. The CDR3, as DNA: TGTGCCAGCAGTACCCGGGTCGGGGAGGACACTGAAGCTTTCTTT.

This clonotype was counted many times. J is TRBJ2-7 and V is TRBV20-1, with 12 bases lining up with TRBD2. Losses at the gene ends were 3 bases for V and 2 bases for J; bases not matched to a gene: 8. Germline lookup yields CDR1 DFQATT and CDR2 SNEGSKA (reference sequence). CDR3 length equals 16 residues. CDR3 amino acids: CSASPGLAGTTYEQYF. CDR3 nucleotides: TGCAGTGCTAGCCCCGGACTAGCGGGGACCACCTACGAGCAGTACTTC.

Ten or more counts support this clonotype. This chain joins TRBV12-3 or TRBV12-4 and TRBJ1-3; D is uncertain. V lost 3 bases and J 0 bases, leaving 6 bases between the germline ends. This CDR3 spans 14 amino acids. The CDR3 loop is CASSFYFSGNTIYF. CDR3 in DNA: TGTGCCAGCAGTTTTTACTTCTCTGGAAACACCATATATTTT.

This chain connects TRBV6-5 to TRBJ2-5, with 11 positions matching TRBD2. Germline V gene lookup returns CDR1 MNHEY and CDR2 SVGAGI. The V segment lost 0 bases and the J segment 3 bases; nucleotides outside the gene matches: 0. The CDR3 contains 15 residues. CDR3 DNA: TGTGCCAGCAGTTACTCGACTAGCGGGGAAGAGACCCAGTACTTC. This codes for CASSYSTSGEETQYF.

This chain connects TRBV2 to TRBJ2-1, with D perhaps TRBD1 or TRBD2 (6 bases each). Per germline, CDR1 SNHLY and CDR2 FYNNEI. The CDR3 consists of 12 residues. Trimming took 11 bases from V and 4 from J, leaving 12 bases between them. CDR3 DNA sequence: TGTGCCGCCAAAGGGGGGTACAATGAGCAGTTCTTC. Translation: CAAKGGYNEQFF.

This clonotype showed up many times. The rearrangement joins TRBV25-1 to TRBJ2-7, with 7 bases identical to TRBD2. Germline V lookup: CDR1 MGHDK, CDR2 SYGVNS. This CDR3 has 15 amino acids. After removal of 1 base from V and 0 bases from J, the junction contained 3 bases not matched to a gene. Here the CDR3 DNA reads TGTGCCAGCAGTGAATTGGGGGGGAGCTCCTACGAGCAGTACTTC. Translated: CASSELGGSSYEQYF.

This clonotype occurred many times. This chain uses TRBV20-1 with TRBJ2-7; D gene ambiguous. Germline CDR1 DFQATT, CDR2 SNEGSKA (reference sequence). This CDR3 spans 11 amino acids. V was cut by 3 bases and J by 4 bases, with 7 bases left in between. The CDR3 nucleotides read TGCAGTGCTAGGCCGCTATACGAGCAGTACTTC. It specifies CSARPLYEQYF.

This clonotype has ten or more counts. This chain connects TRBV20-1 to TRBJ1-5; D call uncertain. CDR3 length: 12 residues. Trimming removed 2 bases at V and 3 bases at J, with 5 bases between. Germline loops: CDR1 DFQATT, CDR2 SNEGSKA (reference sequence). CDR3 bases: TGCAGTGCTAGACAGGACAATCAGCCCCAGCATTTT. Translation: CSARQDNQPQHF.

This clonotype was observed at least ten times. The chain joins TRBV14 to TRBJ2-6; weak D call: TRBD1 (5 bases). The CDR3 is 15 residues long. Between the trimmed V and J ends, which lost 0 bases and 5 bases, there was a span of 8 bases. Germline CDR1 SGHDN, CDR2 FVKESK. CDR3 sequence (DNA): TGTGCCAGCAGCCAAGAAGGGGTACGGGCCAACGTCCTGACTTTC. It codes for CASSQEGVRANVLTF.

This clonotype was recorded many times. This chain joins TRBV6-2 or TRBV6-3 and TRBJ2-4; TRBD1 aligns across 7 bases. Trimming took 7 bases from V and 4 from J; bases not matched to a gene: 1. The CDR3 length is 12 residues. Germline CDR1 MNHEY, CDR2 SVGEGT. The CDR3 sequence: CASKGQKNIQYF. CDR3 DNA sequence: TGTGCCAGCAAGGGACAGAAAAACATTCAGTACTTC.

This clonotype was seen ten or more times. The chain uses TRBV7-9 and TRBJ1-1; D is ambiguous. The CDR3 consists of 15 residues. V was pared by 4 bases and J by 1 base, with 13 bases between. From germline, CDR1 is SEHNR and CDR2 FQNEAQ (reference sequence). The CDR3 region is CASSYISGSNTEAFF. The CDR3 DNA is TGTGCCAGCAGCTATATTTCAGGATCGAACACTGAAGCTTTCTTT.

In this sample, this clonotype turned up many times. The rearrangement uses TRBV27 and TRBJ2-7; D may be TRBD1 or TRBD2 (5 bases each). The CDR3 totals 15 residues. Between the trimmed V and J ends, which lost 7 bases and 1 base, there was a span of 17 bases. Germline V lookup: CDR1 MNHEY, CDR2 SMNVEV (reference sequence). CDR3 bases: TGTGCCAGCAAGCCCTCCGACAGCGGATCCTACGAGCAGTACTTC. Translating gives CASKPSDSGSYEQYF.

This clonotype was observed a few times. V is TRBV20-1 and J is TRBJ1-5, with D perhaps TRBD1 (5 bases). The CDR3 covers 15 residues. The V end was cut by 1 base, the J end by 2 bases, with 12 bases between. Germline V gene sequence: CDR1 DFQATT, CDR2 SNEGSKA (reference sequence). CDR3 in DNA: TGCAGTGCTAGAGGGGCTGGGGGGGGCAATCAGCCCCAGCATTTT. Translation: CSARGAGGGNQPQHF.

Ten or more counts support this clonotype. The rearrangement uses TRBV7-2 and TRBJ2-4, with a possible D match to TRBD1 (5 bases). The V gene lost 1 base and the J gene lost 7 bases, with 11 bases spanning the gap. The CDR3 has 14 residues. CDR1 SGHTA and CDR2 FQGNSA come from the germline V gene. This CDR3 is CASSLGQGVNIQYF. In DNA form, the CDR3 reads TGTGCCAGCAGCTTAGGGCAGGGTGTTAACATTCAGTACTTC.

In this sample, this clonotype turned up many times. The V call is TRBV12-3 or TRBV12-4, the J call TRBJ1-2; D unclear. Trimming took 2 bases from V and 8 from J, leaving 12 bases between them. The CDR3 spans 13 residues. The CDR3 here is CASSLFDSVGYTF. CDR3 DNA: TGTGCCAGCAGTTTATTTGACTCGGTAGGCTACACCTTC.